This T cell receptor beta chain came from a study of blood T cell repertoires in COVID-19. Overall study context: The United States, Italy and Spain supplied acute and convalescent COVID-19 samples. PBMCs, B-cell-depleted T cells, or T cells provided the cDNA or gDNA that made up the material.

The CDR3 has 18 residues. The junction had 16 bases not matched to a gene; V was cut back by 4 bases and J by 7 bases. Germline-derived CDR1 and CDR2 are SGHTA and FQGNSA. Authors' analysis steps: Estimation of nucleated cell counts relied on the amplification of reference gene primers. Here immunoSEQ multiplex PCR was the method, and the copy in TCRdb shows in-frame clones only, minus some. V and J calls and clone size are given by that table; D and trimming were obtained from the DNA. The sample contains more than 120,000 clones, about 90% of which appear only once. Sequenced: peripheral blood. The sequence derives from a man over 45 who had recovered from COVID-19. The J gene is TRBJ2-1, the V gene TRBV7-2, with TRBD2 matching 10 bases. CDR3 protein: CASSSSRLLERGGNEQFF. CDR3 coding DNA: TGTGCCAGCAGCTCTAGCCGCCTCCTCGAGCGGGGGGGGAATGAGCAGTTCTTC.